Presented here are 32 T cell receptor beta chains from one specimen sequenced in a study of identical twins. TCRdb re-called the 5' RACE reads with MiXCR, one entry per CDR3 protein. Of around 1.7 million distinct CDR3 sequences listed, roughly 35% were seen once; the top ten hold about 0.25%. Sequencing was done on a sample of cord blood. The receptors derive from a newborn girl in good health.

This chain connects TRBV7-2 to TRBJ1-6; D gene unclear. CDR1 and CDR2 from the germline V gene are SGHTA and FQGNSA. V was cut by 4 bases and J by 5 bases, with 3 bases left in between. This CDR3 is built from 12 residues. The CDR3 spells CASSWNNSPLHF. Here the CDR3 DNA reads TGTGCCAGCAGCTGGAATAATTCACCCCTCCACTTT.

The rearrangement uses TRBV2 and TRBJ1-2; D may be TRBD1 (6 bases). V gave up 8 bases and J gave up 7 bases, with 17 bases separating them. CDR1 and CDR2 from the germline V gene are SNHLY and FYNNEI. The CDR3 is 13 amino acids. The CDR3 here is CASPKTGLGGYTF. Here the CDR3 DNA reads TGTGCCAGCCCAAAGACAGGCTTGGGTGGCTACACCTTC. Full variable domain (outside the CDR3, taken from reference TRBV2 and TRBJ1-2): EPEVTQTPSHQVTQMGQEVILRCVPISNHLYFYWYRQILGQKVEFLVSFYNNEISEKSEIFDDQFSVERPDGSNFTLKIRSTKLEDSAMYFCASPKTGLGGYTFGSGTRLTVV.

The V call is TRBV28, the J call TRBJ2-4; D gene uncertain. The CDR3 covers 13 residues. The V end was cut by 1 base, the J end by 6 bases, with 7 bases between. Germline lookup yields CDR1 MDHEN and CDR2 SYDVKM. CDR3 DNA sequence: TGTGCCAGCAGTTTATTCCCAGGAAACATTCAGTACTTC. It translates to CASSLFPGNIQYF.

The CDR3 nucleotides are TGTGCCAGCGTTTGGTGGTATGGCTACACCTTC. It specifies CASVWWYGYTF. V usage is TRBV6-1 and J usage is TRBJ1-2; D not resolved. The germline V gene has CDR1 MNHNS and CDR2 SASEGT. Trimming left V 8 bases short and J 5 bases short, with 9 bases between. The CDR3 runs 11 residues.

The chain employs TRBV2 and TRBJ2-5; D not certain. Germline loops: CDR1 SNHLY, CDR2 FYNNEI. The CDR3 is 14 amino acids. Deletions cut 1 base from V and 11 bases from J, with 17 bases between. The DNA of the CDR3 is TGTGCCAGCAGTGAAGGTCTTAGGACGGTTGAGCAGTACTTC. It codes for CASSEGLRTVEQYF.

As concerns this clonotype: A much larger clone is a single base away; this may be a read error. V is TRBV10-3 and J is TRBJ2-7, with D hard to call. CDR1 ENHRY and CDR2 SYGVKD come from the germline V gene. The V end was cut by 0 bases, the J end by 8 bases, with 8 bases between. The length of the CDR3 is 12 residues. This chain's CDR3 is CAISESRNKQYF. In DNA, the CDR3 is TGTGCCATCAGTGAGTCCCGAAACAAGCAGTACTTC.

This clonotype was observed a few times. The chain uses TRBV20-1 and TRBJ2-7, with D unclear. Germline CDR1 and CDR2: DFQATT and SNEGSKA (reference sequence). The CDR3 extends over 15 amino acids. Between the trimmed V and J ends, which lost 0 bases and 3 bases, there was a span of 15 bases. CDR3 sequence reads: CSARDPGGSGYEQYF. Written as DNA, the CDR3 is TGCAGTGCTAGAGATCCGGGCGGATCGGGCTACGAGCAGTACTTC.

This chain connects TRBV20-1 to TRBJ1-1; TRBD1 is a possible D gene (5 bases). This CDR3 has 14 amino acids. The germline gives CDR1 DFQATT, CDR2 SNEGSKA (reference sequence). Trimming cost V 1 base and J 0 bases, with 9 bases left between them. CDR3 amino acids: CSARAPGLNTEAFF. The CDR3 nucleotides are TGCAGTGCTAGAGCCCCAGGGTTGAACACTGAAGCTTTCTTT.

This clonotype was observed many times. The gene calls are TRBV5-1 and TRBJ2-3; the match to TRBD2 covers 7 bases. With V trimmed by 4 bases and J by 1 base, 6 bases remained unmatched. The length of the CDR3 is 15 residues. CDR1 is SGHRS and CDR2 is YFSETQ in the germline V gene. The CDR3 coding sequence is TGCGCCAGCAGCCCGCGGGGGTCTCGCACAGATACGCAGTATTTT. Translated, it gives CASSPRGSRTDTQYF.

Notes on this clonotype: This may stem from a read error, because a much larger clone lies one nucleotide away. The rearrangement uses TRBV12-3 or TRBV12-4 and TRBJ2-1; perhaps TRBD1 as D (6 bases). The V end lost 4 bases, the J end lost 10 bases, and 17 bases lay between the germline ends. CDR3 size: 14 residues. CDR3 DNA sequence: TGTGCCAGCAGTTCCCAGACAGGAACCTACGAGCAGTTCTTC. Translating gives CASSSQTGTYEQFF.

CDR3 nucleotides: TGTGCCAGCAGCCCGAGGGGGCGGGAGACGAATGAGCAGTTCTTC. Translating gives CASSPRGRETNEQFF. The rearrangement uses TRBV11-2 and TRBJ2-1, with D perhaps being TRBD1 or TRBD2 (7 bases each). V shed 5 bases and J shed 7 bases, with 18 bases lying between them. The CDR3 contains 15 residues. The germline V gene encodes CDR1 SGHAT and CDR2 FQNNGV.

The rearrangement uses TRBV29-1 and TRBJ2-1, with TRBD2 matching over 15 bases. Per the germline V gene, CDR1 is SQVTM and CDR2 is ANQGSEA. V was clipped by 6 bases and J by 6 bases; unmatched bases: 6. The CDR3 has 15 amino acids. Here the CDR3 reads CSVGLAGGPGNEQFF. The CDR3 DNA sequence: TGCAGCGTCGGACTAGCGGGGGGGCCAGGCAATGAGCAGTTCTTC.

This clonotype turned up a few times. The rearrangement joins TRBV7-2 to TRBJ2-1; 7 bases are shared with TRBD1. Germline values: CDR1 SGHTA, CDR2 FQGNSA. The CDR3 loop spans 17 amino acids. Unmatched junction bases numbered 15, after V lost 5 bases and J lost 5 bases. This chain's CDR3 is CASSRRHETGPHNEQFF. The CDR3 nucleotides read TGTGCCAGCAGCCGACGACATGAGACAGGGCCCCACAATGAGCAGTTCTTC.

The gene calls are TRBV6-1 and TRBJ2-1; 8 nucleotides match TRBD1. The CDR3 spans 13 residues. V was clipped by 10 bases and J by 2 bases; unmatched bases: 4. Looked up from germline, CDR1 is MNHNS and CDR2 is SASEGT. DNA of the CDR3: TGTGCCACCCGGGACAGGCCCTACAATGAGCAGTTCTTC. Its translation is CATRDRPYNEQFF.

This clonotype was counted only a few times. The chain is built from TRBV27 and TRBJ2-2; TRBD1 is a possible D gene (6 bases). Trimming cost V 5 bases and J 3 bases, with 13 bases left between them. The CDR3 totals 15 residues. The germline gives CDR1 MNHEY, CDR2 SMNVEV (reference sequence). CDR3 residues: CASSPQGIHTGELFF. CDR3 bases: TGTGCCAGCAGTCCACAGGGTATCCACACCGGGGAGCTGTTTTTT.

This clonotype was counted between two and nine times. The V and J genes are TRBV5-1 and TRBJ2-7; tentatively, D is TRBD2 (5 bases). This CDR3 is built from 18 residues. The V gene lost 2 bases and the J gene lost 2 bases, with 23 bases spanning the gap. Germline CDR1 is SGHRS and CDR2 is YFSETQ. CDR3 protein: CASSFIGRPRRGPYEQYF. CDR3 in DNA: TGCGCCAGCAGCTTTATAGGGCGGCCTCGCCGGGGTCCCTACGAGCAGTACTTC.

This clonotype occurred many times. This sequence joins TRBV28 and TRBJ2-4, with D uncertain. The V gene's germline CDR1 is MDHEN and CDR2 SYDVKM. The CDR3 spans 13 residues. V was clipped by 8 bases and J by 8 bases, with 16 bases between them. The DNA of the CDR3 is TGTGCCAGCGGTACGCGAGCGATGGACATTCAGTACTTC. Translated, it gives CASGTRAMDIQYF.

This clonotype was seen a single time. The chain recombines TRBV12-3 or TRBV12-4 with TRBJ2-7; 9 bases fit TRBD2. J lost 2 bases, V lost 0 bases, and 8 bases had no gene match. The CDR3 totals 17 residues. CDR3: CASSLALRTSAPYEQYF. The DNA for the CDR3 is TGTGCCAGCAGTTTAGCTCTCCGGACTAGCGCCCCCTACGAGCAGTACTTC.

This clonotype showed up just a few times. The V gene is TRBV7-9, the J gene TRBJ2-1, with TRBD2 matching 10 bases. Trimming removed 4 bases from V and 2 bases from J; junction bases left unmatched: 5. Germline CDR1 and CDR2: SEHNR and FQNEAQ (reference sequence). This CDR3 region has 16 residues. CDR3 bases: TGTGCCAGCAGCTGGGCTAGCGGGAGACCCTACAATGAGCAGTTCTTC. Translating it yields CASSWASGRPYNEQFF. The full variable domain, completed using reference TRBV7-9 and TRBJ2-1, is DTGVSQNPRHKITKRGQNVTFRCDPISEHNRLYWYRQTLGQGPEFLTYFQNEAQLEKSRLLSDRFSAERPKGSFSTLEIQRTEQGDSAMYLCASSWASGRPYNEQFFGPGTRLTVL.

The J gene is TRBJ2-5, the V gene TRBV27; a possible D gene is TRBD2 (7 bases). The CDR3 runs 16 residues. Germline assignment: CDR1 MNHEY and CDR2 SMNVEV (reference sequence). V lost 3 bases and J lost 11, with 25 bases in between. The CDR3 is CASSFLVGGLRNEQYF. The CDR3 nucleotides are TGTGCCAGCAGTTTCCTGGTGGGGGGGCTGCGGAATGAGCAGTACTTC.

V is TRBV3-1 and J is TRBJ2-4; tentatively, D is TRBD1 or TRBD2 (5 bases each). V was pared by 1 base and J by 2 bases, with 27 bases between. Germline values: CDR1 LGHDT, CDR2 YNNKEL (reference sequence). There are 21 residues in the CDR3. CDR3 protein: CASSQVYISEFVWGTKNIQYF. The CDR3 DNA follows: TGTGCCAGCAGCCAAGTTTATATCTCGGAGTTCGTATGGGGGACCAAAAACATTCAGTACTTC.

This clonotype was counted only a few times. J is TRBJ2-3 and V is TRBV27; D is uncertain. CDR3 size: 14 residues. Deletions cut 2 bases from V and 0 bases from J, with 6 bases between. Germline V CDR1 and CDR2: MNHEY, SMNVEV (reference sequence). DNA of the CDR3: TGTGCCAGCAGTTTAAAGTCTAGCACAGATACGCAGTATTTT. Residues: CASSLKSSTDTQYF.

The rearrangement links TRBV21-1 to TRBJ2-3; the DNA was not used to check the table's D call, TRBD2. TRBV21-1 is recorded as a pseudogene. This CDR3 is built from 16 residues. The CDR3 is CASSKGTLPFTDTQYF. CDR3 DNA sequence: TGTGCCAGCAGCAAAGGAACGCTGCCCTTCACAGATACGCAGTATTTT.

The genes are TRBV28 and TRBJ2-3, with D uncertain. From germline, CDR1 is MDHEN and CDR2 SYDVKM. Trimming removed 4 bases from V and 1 base from J, with 9 bases in between. This CDR3 comprises 14 residues. The CDR3 nucleotides read TGTGCCAGCAGTTCCGAGGCCCGCACAGATACGCAGTATTTT. As protein: CASSSEARTDTQYF.

CDR3 in amino acids: CSADDRGAYGYTF. The CDR3 DNA is TGCAGTGCTGACGACAGGGGGGCCTATGGCTACACCTTC. This chain joins TRBV20-1 and TRBJ1-2; TRBD1 agrees at 9 bases. The CDR3 has 13 amino acids. The V gene end was trimmed by 5 bases and the J gene end by 4 bases; junction bases not matched to a gene: 5. Germline lookup yields CDR1 DFQATT and CDR2 SNEGSKA (reference sequence).

This sequence joins TRBV4-1 and TRBJ1-5; possible D gene TRBD1, 5 bases. Germline CDR1 reads MGHRA; CDR2 reads YSYEKL. The CDR3 length is 13 residues. V dropped 8 bases and J dropped 6 bases, with 14 bases sitting between them. DNA for the CDR3: TGCGCCAGCTCGAGACAGATTTCTCAGCCCCAGCATTTT. It translates to CASSRQISQPQHF.

The chain has TRBV6-6 and TRBJ2-7; the match to TRBD2 covers 7 bases. The V segment lost 5 bases and the J segment 7 bases; nucleotides outside the gene matches: 20. Germline CDR1 and CDR2: MNHNY and SVGAGI (reference sequence). The CDR3 loop spans 17 amino acids. This chain's CDR3 is CASSHRPGSGDVDEQYF. The CDR3 bases are TGTGCCAGCAGTCATCGTCCTGGGAGCGGGGACGTAGATGAGCAGTACTTC.

The chain couples TRBV20-1 to TRBJ2-1, with 12 bases matching TRBD2. This CDR3 has 15 residues. Germline lookup yields CDR1 DFQATT and CDR2 SNEGSKA (reference sequence). The V segment lost 5 bases and the J segment 5 bases; nucleotides outside the gene matches: 7. CDR3 nucleotide sequence: TGCAGTGCTGCTAGCGGGAGGGCCCGAAACAATGAGCAGTTCTTC. Translated, it gives CSAASGRARNNEQFF.

Of note for this clonotype: A clone one base away is much larger, so this may be a read error. This sequence joins TRBV29-1 and TRBJ2-1, with D tentatively TRBD2 (5 bases). The CDR3 loop spans 14 amino acids. Germline CDR1 and CDR2: SQVTM and ANQGSEA. The V end was cut by 3 bases, the J end by 2 bases, with 11 bases between. For the CDR3, the DNA is TGCAGCGTTGAGAGGAAGGGAGCCTACAATGAGCAGTTCTTC. Amino acid sequence: CSVERKGAYNEQFF.

The genes are TRBV10-3 and TRBJ2-7, with 8 nucleotides matching TRBD1. Trimming removed 6 bases from V and 5 bases from J; junction bases left unmatched: 9. The germline V gene encodes CDR1 ENHRY and CDR2 SYGVKD. This CDR3 has 14 residues. The CDR3 DNA sequence: TGTGCCATCAGACGGGACAGGCGAGTCAACGAGCAGTACTTC. Amino acids: CAIRRDRRVNEQYF.

This chain joins TRBV7-2 and TRBJ2-5; TRBD1 matches at 7 bases. J lost 11 bases, V lost 8 bases, and 17 bases had no gene match. This CDR3 comprises 14 residues. Germline CDR1 is SGHTA and CDR2 is FQGNSA. This chain's CDR3 is CASVRGPPGNEQYF. The CDR3 DNA reads as TGTGCCAGCGTGAGGGGGCCCCCGGGCAATGAGCAGTACTTC. The full variable domain, its missing parts supplied by reference TRBV7-2 and TRBJ2-5, is GAGVSQSPSNKVTEKGKDVELRCDPISGHTALYWYRQSLGQGLEFLIYFQGNSAPDKSGLPSDRFSAERTGGSVSTLTIQRTQQEDSAVYLCASVRGPPGNEQYFGPGTRLLVL.

This clonotype was observed a handful of times. The chain couples TRBV9 to TRBJ1-2; 7 positions match TRBD1. The V gene end was trimmed by 4 bases and the J gene end by 3 bases; junction bases not matched to a gene: 9. This CDR3 comprises 15 residues. Germline lookup yields CDR1 SGDLS and CDR2 YYNGEE. CDR3: CASSFSQGGDYGYTF. In DNA, the CDR3 is TGTGCCAGCAGCTTTTCTCAGGGGGGAGACTATGGCTACACCTTC.